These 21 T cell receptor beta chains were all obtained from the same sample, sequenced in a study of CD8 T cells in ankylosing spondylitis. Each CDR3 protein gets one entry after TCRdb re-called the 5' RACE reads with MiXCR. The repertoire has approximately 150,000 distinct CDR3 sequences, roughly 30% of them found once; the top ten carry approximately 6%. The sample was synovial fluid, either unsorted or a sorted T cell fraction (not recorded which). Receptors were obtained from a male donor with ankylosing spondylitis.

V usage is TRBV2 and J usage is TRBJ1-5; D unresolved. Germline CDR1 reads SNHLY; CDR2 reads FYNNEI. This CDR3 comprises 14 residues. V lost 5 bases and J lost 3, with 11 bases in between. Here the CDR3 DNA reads TGTGCCAGCAGTCTAACAGACGCCAATCAGCCCCAGCATTTT. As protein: CASSLTDANQPQHF.

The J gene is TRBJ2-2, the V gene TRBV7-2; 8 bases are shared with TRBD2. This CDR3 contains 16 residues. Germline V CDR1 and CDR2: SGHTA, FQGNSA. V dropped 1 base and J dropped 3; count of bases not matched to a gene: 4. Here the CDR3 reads CASSLGPGGDTGELFF. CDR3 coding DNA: TGTGCCAGCAGCTTAGGGCCGGGAGGGGACACCGGGGAGCTGTTTTTT.

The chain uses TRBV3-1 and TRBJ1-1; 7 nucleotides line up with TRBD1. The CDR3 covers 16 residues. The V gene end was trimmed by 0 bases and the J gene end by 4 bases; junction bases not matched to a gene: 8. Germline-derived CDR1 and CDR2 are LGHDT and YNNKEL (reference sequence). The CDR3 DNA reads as TGTGCCAGCAGCCAAGATAGGAGACAGGGACGCACTGAAGCTTTCTTT. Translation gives CASSQDRRQGRTEAFF.

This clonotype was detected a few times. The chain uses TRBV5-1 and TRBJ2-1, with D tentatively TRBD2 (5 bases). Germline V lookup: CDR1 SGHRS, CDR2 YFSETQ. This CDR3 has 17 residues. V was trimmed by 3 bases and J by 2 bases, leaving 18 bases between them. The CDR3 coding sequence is TGCGCCAGCAGCTCGACCGCCGGGAAGCCCCCCTACAATGAGCAGTTCTTC. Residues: CASSSTAGKPPYNEQFF.

CDR3 in amino acids: CSARVVRGGETQYF. CDR3 DNA sequence: TGCAGTGCTAGGGTTGTCAGGGGTGGAGAGACCCAGTACTTC. V is TRBV20-1 and J is TRBJ2-5, with D perhaps matching TRBD1 (6 bases). V was pared by 3 bases and J by 4 bases, with 15 bases between. The CDR3 is 14 residues long. Germline values: CDR1 DFQATT, CDR2 SNEGSKA (reference sequence).

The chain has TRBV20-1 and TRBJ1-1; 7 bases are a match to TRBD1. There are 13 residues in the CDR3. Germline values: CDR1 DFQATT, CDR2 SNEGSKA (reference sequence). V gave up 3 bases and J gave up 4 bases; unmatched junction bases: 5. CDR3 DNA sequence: TGCAGTGCTAGTCGCAGGGGGGGCACTGAAGCTTTCTTT. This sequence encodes CSASRRGGTEAFF.

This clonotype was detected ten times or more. The CDR3 DNA reads TGCAGTGCGCCATCGACAGTAGCCAAAAACATTCAGTACTTC. It translates to CSAPSTVAKNIQYF. V usage is TRBV20-1 and J usage is TRBJ2-4; D is perhaps TRBD1 (5 bases). Trimming cost V 6 bases and J 0 bases, with 12 bases left between them. The CDR3 covers 14 residues. The germline gives CDR1 DFQATT, CDR2 SNEGSKA (reference sequence).

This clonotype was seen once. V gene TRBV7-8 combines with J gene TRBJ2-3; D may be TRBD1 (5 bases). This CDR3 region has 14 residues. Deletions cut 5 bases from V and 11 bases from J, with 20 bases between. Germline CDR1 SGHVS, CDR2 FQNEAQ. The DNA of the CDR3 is TGTGCCAGCAGCCAGATCACGACTCCCCAGGGGCAGTATTTT. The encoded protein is CASSQITTPQGQYF.

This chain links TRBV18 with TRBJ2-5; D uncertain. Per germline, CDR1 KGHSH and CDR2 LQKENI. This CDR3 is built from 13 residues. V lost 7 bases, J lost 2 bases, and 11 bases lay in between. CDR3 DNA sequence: TGTGCCAGCTTACGGGCAGGTCAAGAGACCCAGTACTTC. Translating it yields CASLRAGQETQYF.

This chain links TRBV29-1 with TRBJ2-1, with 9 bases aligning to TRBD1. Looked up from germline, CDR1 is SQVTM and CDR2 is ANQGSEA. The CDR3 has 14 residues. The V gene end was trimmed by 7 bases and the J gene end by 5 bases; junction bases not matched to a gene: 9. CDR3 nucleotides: TGCAGCGCCTCCCGGGACAGGGTGGACAATGAGCAGTTCTTC. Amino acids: CSASRDRVDNEQFF.

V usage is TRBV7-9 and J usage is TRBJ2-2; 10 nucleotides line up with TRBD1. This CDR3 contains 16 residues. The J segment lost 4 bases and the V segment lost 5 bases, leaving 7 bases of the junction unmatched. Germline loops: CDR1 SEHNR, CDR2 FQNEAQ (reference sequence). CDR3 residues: CASSRRTGGGTGELFF. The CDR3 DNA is TGTGCCAGCAGCCGAAGGACAGGGGGAGGCACCGGGGAGCTGTTTTTT.

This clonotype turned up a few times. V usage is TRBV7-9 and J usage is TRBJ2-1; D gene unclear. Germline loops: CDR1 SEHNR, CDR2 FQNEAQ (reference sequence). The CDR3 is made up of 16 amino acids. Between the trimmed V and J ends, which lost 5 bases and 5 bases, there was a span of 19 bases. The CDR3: CASSLLAGTPHNEQFF. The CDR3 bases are TGTGCCAGCAGCCTCCTTGCCGGAACGCCCCACAATGAGCAGTTCTTC.

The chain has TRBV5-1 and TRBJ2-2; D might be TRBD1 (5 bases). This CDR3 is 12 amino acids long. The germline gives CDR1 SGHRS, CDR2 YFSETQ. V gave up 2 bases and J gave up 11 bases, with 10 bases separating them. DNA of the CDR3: TGCGCCAGCAGCTTCCAGGGTGGTGAGCTGTTTTTT. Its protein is CASSFQGGELFF.

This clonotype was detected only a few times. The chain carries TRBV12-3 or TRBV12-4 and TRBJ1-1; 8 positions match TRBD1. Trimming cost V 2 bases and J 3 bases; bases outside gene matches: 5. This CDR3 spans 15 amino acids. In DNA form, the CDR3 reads TGTGCCAGCAGTTTATTCCAGGGGGCTGACACTGAAGCTTTCTTT. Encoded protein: CASSLFQGADTEAFF.

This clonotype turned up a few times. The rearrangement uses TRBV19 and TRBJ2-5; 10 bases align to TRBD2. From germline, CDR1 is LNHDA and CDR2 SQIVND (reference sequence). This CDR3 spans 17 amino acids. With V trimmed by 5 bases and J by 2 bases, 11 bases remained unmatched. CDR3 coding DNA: TGTGCCAGTAGTTCGGGAGCGGGAGGGACTAAACAAGAGACCCAGTACTTC. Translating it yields CASSSGAGGTKQETQYF.

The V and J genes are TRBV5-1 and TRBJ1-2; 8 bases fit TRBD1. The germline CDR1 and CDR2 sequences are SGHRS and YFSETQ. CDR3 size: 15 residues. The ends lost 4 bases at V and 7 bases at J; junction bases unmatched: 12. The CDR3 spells CASSHALDRAGGYTF. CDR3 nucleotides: TGCGCCAGCAGCCATGCATTGGACAGGGCAGGTGGCTACACCTTC.

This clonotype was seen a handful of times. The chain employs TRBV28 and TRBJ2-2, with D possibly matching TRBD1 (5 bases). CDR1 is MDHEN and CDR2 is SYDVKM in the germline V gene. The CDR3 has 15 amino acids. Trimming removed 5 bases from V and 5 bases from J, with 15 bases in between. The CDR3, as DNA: TGTGCCAGCAGTGCTCGACAGACGGATACCGGGGAGCTGTTTTTT. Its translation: CASSARQTDTGELFF.

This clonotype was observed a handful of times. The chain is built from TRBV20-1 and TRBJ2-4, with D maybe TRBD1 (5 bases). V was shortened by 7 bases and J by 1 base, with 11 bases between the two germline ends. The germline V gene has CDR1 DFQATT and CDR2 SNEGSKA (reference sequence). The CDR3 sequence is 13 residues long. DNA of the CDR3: TGCAGTGGGGGCCCGAGTGCCAAAAACATTCAGTACTTC. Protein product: CSGGPSAKNIQYF.

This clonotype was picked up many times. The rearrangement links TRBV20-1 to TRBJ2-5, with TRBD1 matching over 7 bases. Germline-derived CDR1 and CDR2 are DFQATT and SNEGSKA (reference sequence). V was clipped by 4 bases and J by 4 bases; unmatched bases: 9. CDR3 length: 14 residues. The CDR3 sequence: CSATLPGQLETQYF. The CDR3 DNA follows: TGCAGTGCTACCCTACCGGGACAGCTAGAGACCCAGTACTTC.

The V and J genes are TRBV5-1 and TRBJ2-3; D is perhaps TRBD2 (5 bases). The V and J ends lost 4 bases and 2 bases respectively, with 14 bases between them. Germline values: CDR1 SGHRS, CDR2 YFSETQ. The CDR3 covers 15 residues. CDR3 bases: TGCGCCAGCAGCGGGAGCGGACGATCCACAGATACGCAGTATTTT. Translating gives CASSGSGRSTDTQYF. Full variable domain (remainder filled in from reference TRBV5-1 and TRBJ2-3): KAGVTQTPRYLIKTRGQQVTLSCSPISGHRSVSWYQQTPGQGLQFLFEYFSETQRNKGNFPGRFSGRQFSNSRSEMNVSTLELGDSALYLCASSGSGRSTDTQYFGPGTRLTVL.

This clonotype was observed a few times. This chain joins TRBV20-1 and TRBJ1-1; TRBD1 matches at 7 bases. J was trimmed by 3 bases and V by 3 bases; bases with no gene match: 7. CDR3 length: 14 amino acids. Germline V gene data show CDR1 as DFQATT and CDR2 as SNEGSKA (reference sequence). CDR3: CSARVEGADTEAFF. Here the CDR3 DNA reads TGCAGTGCTAGGGTTGAGGGGGCGGACACTGAAGCTTTCTTT.